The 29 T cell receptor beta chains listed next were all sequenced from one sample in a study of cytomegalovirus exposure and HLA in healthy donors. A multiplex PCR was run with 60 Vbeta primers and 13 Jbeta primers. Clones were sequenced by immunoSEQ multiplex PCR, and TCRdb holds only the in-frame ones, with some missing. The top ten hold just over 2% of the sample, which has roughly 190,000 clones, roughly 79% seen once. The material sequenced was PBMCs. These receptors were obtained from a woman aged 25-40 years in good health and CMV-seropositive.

This CDR3 is CASSLINGPGYGYTF. DNA for the CDR3: TGTGCCAGCAGTCTTATTAACGGGCCGGGATATGGCTACACCTTC. The rearrangement uses TRBV2 and TRBJ1-2; D unclear. This CDR3 comprises 15 residues. CDR1 SNHLY and CDR2 FYNNEI come from the germline V gene. Trimming removed 5 bases at V and 5 bases at J, with 18 bases between.

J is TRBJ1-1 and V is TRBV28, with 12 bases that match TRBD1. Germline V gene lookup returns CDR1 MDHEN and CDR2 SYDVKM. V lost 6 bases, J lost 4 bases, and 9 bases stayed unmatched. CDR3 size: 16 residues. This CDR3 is CASSPGTGGPRTEAFF. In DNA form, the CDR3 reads TGTGCCAGCAGCCCAGGGACAGGGGGCCCGCGCACTGAAGCTTTCTTT. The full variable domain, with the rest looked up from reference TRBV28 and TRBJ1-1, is DVKVTQSSRYLVKRTGEKVFLECVQDMDHENMFWYRQDPGLGLRLIYFSYDVKMKEKGDIPEGYSVSREKKERFSLILESASTNQTSMYLCASSPGTGGPRTEAFFGQGTRLTVV.

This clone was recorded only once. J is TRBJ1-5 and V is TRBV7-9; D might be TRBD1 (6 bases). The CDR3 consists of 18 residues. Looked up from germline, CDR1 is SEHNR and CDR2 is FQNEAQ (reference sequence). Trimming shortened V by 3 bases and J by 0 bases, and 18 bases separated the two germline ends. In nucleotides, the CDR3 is TGTGCCAGCAGCTTGTGGCAGGGGCCGCGGTATAGCAATCAGCCCCAGCATTTT. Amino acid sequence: CASSLWQGPRYSNQPQHF.

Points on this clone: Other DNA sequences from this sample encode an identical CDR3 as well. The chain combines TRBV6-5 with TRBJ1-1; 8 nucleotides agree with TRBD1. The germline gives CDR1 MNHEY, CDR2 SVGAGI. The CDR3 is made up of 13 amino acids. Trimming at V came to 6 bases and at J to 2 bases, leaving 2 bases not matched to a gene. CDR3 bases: TGTGCCAGCAGCGGACAGGGTAACACTGAAGCTTTCTTT. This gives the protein CASSGQGNTEAFF.

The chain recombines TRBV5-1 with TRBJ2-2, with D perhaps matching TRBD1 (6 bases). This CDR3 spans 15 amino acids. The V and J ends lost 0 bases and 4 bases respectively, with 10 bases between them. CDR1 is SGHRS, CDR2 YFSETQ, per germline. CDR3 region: CASSLAVGGTGELFF. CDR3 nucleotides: TGCGCCAGCAGCTTGGCCGTAGGGGGCACCGGGGAGCTGTTTTTT.

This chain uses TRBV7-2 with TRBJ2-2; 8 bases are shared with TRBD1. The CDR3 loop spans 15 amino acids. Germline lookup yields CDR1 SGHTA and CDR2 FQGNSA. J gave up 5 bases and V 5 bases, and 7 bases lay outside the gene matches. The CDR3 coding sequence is TGTGCCAGCAGCACAAGACAGGGGTTGACCGGGGAGCTGTTTTTT. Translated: CASSTRQGLTGELFF.

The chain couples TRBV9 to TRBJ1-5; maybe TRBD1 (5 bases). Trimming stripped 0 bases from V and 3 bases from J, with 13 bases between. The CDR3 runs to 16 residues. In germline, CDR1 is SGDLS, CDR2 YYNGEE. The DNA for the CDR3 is TGTGCCAGCAGCGTAGATGGGCAGGGCCTCAATCAGCCCCAGCATTTT. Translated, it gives CASSVDGQGLNQPQHF.

In DNA form, the CDR3 reads TGTGCCAGCAGCGTAGCTCGAGGACTAGCTGAGCAGTTCTTC. Translated, it gives CASSVARGLAEQFF. V and J are TRBV9 and TRBJ2-1; 8 nucleotides line up with TRBD2. Germline lookup yields CDR1 SGDLS and CDR2 YYNGEE. The CDR3 is 14 residues long. Unmatched junction bases numbered 5, after V lost 0 bases and J lost 9 bases.

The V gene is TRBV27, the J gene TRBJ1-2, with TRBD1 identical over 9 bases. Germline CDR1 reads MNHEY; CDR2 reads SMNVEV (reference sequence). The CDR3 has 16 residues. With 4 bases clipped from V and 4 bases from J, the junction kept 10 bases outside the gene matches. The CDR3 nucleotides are TGTGCCAGCAGTTGGTCACAGGGGGCCCGAACCTATGGCTACACCTTC. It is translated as CASSWSQGARTYGYTF.

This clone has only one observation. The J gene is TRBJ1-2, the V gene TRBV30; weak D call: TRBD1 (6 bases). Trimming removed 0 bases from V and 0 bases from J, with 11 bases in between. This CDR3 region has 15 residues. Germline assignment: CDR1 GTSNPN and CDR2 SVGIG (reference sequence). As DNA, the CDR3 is TGTGCCTGGAGTGTAGGGGGGGCGGCTAACTATGGCTACACCTTC. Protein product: CAWSVGGAANYGYTF.

The CDR3 is CASSLGLGAVTYEQYF. DNA for the CDR3: TGTGCCAGCAGCTTAGGACTGGGGGCTGTAACCTACGAGCAGTACTTC. The chain employs TRBV7-2 and TRBJ2-7; the D gene is possibly TRBD1 (6 bases). CDR1 is SGHTA and CDR2 is FQGNSA in the germline V gene. The CDR3 loop spans 16 amino acids. V lost 1 base and J 2 bases, leaving 15 bases between the germline ends. Looking up the rest from reference TRBV7-2 and TRBJ2-7 gives the full variable domain: GAGVSQSPSNKVTEKGKDVELRCDPISGHTALYWYRQSLGQGLEFLIYFQGNSAPDKSGLPSDRFSAERTGGSVSTLTIQRTQQEDSAVYLCASSLGLGAVTYEQYFGPGTRLTVT.

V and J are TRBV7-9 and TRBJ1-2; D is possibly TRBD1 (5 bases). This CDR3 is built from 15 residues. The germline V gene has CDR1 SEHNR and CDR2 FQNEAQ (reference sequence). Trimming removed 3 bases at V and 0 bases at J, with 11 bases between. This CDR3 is CASSFLTVTNYGYTF. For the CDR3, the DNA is TGTGCCAGCAGCTTTTTGACAGTCACTAACTATGGCTACACCTTC.

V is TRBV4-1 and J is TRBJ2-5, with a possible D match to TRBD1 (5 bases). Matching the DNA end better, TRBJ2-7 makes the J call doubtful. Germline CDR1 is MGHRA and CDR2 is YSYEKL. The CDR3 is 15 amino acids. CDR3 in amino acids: CASSQGSDSSYEQYF. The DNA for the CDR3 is TGCGCCAGCAGCCAAGGGTCAGACAGCTCCTACGAGCAGTACTTC.

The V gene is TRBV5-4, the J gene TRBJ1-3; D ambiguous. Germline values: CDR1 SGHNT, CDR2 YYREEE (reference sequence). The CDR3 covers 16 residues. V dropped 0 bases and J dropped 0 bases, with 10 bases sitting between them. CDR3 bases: TGTGCCAGCAGCTTGGCTCGGAGAGGCTCTGGAAACACCATATATTTT. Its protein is CASSLARRGSGNTIYF.

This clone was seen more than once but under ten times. The CDR3 DNA follows: TGTGCCACCAGCAGAGTAAGACAGTTGAACACTGAAGCTTTCTTT. Translation: CATSRVRQLNTEAFF. The chain uses TRBV15 and TRBJ1-1, with TRBD1 as a possible D gene (5 bases). The germline V and J ends were trimmed by 1 base and 0 bases, with 9 bases remaining between them. Germline CDR1 LNHNV, CDR2 YYDKDF (reference sequence). The CDR3 covers 15 residues.

The CDR3 loop is CASSPPKRGNQPQHF. In DNA, the CDR3 is TGTGCCAGCAGTCCCCCCAAACGGGGGAATCAGCCCCAGCATTTT. The chain uses TRBV2 and TRBJ1-5, with a weak D call TRBD1 (5 bases). The CDR3 consists of 15 residues. Germline V gene sequence: CDR1 SNHLY, CDR2 FYNNEI. V was pared by 5 bases and J by 4 bases, with 15 bases between.

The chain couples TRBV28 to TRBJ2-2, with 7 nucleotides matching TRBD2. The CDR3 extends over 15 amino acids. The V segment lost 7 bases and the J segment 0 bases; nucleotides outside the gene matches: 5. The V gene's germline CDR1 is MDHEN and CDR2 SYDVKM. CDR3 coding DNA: TGTGCCAGCATCCAGGGAGGGGCGAACACCGGGGAGCTGTTTTTT. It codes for CASIQGGANTGELFF. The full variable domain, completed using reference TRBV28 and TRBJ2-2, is DVKVTQSSRYLVKRTGEKVFLECVQDMDHENMFWYRQDPGLGLRLIYFSYDVKMKEKGDIPEGYSVSREKKERFSLILESASTNQTSMYLCASIQGGANTGELFFGEGSRLTVL.

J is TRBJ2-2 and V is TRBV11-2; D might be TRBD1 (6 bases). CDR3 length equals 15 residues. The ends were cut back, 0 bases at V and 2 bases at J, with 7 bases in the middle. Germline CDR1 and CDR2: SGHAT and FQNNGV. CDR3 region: CASSLEGTNTGELFF. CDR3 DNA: TGTGCCAGCAGCTTAGAAGGGACAAACACCGGGGAGCTGTTTTTT.

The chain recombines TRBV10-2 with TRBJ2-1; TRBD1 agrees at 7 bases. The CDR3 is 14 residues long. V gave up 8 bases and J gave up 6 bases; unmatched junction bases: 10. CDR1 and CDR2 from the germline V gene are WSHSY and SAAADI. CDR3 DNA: TGCGCCAGCCTCGTGGAGGCAGGGGGCAATGAGCAGTTCTTC. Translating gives CASLVEAGGNEQFF.

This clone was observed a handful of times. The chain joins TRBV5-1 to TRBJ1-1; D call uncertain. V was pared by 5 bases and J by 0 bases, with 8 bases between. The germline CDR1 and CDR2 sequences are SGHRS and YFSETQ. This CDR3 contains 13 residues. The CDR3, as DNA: TGCGCCAGCAGTTCACAGTTGAACACTGAAGCTTTCTTT. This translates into CASSSQLNTEAFF.

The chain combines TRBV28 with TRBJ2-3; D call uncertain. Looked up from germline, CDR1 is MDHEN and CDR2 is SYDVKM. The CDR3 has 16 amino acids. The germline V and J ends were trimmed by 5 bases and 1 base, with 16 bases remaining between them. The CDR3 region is CASSPRLITRTDTQYF. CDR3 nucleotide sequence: TGTGCCAGCAGTCCCAGACTCATCACCCGCACAGATACGCAGTATTTT. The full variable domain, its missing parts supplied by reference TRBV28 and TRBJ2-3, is DVKVTQSSRYLVKRTGEKVFLECVQDMDHENMFWYRQDPGLGLRLIYFSYDVKMKEKGDIPEGYSVSREKKERFSLILESASTNQTSMYLCASSPRLITRTDTQYFGPGTRLTVL.

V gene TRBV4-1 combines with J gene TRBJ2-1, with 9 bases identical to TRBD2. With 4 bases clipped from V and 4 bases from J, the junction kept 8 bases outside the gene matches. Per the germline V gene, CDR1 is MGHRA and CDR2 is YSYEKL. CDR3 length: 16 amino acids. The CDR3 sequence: CASSPVSGSRYNEQFF. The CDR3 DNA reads TGCGCCAGCAGCCCCGTTAGCGGGAGTAGATACAATGAGCAGTTCTTC.

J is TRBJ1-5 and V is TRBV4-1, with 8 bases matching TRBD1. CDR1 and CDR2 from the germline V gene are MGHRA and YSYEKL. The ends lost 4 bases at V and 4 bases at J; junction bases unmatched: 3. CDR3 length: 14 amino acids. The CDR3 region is CASSPTGGNQPQHF. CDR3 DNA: TGCGCCAGCAGCCCCACAGGGGGAAATCAGCCCCAGCATTTT.

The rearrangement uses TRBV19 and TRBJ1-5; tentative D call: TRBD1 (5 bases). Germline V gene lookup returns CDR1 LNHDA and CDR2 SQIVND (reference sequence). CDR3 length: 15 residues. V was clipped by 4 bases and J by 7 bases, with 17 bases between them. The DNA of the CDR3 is TGTGCCAGTAGTACCCAAAGGGGAGGGGAACAGCCCCAGCATTTT. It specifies CASSTQRGGEQPQHF.

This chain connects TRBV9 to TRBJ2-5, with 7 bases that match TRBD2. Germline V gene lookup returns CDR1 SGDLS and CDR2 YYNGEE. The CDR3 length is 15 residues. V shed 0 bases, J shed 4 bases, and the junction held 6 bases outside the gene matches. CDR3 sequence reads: CASSVAGLGSETQYF. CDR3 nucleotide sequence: TGTGCCAGCAGCGTAGCTGGACTAGGGTCAGAGACCCAGTACTTC.

The chain's CDR3 is CASSDDVASGGTGELFF. The CDR3 nucleotides are TGTGCCAGCAGTGACGATGTTGCTAGCGGGGGCACCGGGGAGCTGTTTTTT. The chain recombines TRBV2 with TRBJ2-2; TRBD2 agrees at 10 bases. Trimming removed 3 bases from V and 4 bases from J; junction bases left unmatched: 8. This CDR3 has 17 amino acids. Germline V gene lookup returns CDR1 SNHLY and CDR2 FYNNEI. Together with reference TRBV2 and TRBJ2-2, the CDR3 gives the full variable domain: EPEVTQTPSHQVTQMGQEVILRCVPISNHLYFYWYRQILGQKVEFLVSFYNNEISEKSEIFDDQFSVERPDGSNFTLKIRSTKLEDSAMYFCASSDDVASGGTGELFFGEGSRLTVL.

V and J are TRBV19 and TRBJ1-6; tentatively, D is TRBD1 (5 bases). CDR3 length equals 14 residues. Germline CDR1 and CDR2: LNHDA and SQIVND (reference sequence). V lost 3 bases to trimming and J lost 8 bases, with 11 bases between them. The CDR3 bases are TGTGCCAGTAGTATCGGACAAATGGATTCACCCCTCCACTTT. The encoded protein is CASSIGQMDSPLHF. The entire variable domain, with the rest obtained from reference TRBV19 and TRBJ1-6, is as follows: DGGITQSPKYLFRKEGQNVTLSCEQNLNHDAMYWYRQDPGQGLRLIYYSQIVNDFQKGDIAEGYSVSREKKESFPLTVTSAQKNPTAFYLCASSIGQMDSPLHFGNGTRLTVT.

The CDR3 loop is CASSESSKQETQYF. CDR3 bases: TGCGCCAGCAGTGAGTCGTCTAAACAAGAGACCCAGTACTTC. This chain links TRBV10-2 with TRBJ2-5, with D uncertain. The germline V and J ends were trimmed by 0 bases and 2 bases, with 7 bases remaining between them. Germline V gene lookup returns CDR1 WSHSY and CDR2 SAAADI. This CDR3 has 14 amino acids.

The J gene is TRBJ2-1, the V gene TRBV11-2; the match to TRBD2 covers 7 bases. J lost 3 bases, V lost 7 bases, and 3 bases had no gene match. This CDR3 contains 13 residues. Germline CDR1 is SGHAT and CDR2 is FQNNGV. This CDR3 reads CASTRGVYNEQFF. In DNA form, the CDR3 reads TGTGCCAGCACCCGGGGGGTCTACAATGAGCAGTTCTTC.